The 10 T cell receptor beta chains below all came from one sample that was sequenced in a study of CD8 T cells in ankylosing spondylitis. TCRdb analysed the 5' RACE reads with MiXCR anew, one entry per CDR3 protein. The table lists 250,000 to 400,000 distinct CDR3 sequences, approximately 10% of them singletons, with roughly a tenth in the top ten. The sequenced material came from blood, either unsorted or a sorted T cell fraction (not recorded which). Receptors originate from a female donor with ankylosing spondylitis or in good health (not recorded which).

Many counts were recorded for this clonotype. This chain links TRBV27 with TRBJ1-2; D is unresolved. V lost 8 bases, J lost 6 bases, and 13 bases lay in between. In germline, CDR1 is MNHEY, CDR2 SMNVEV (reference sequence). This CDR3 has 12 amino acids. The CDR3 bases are TGTGCCAGCGGGCGGGCGCGAGATGGCTACACCTTC. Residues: CASGRARDGYTF.

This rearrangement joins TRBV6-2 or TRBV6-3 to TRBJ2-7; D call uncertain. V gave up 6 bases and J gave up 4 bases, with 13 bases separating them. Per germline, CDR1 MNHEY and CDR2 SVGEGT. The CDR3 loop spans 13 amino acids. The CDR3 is CASSKRHRYEQYF. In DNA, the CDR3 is TGTGCCAGCAGCAAACGACATAGATACGAGCAGTACTTC.

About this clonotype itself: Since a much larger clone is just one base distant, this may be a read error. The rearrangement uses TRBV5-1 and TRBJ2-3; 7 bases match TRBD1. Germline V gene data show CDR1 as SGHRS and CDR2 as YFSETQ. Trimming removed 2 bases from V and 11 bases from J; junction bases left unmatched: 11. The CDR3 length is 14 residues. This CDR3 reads CASSLRQGGARQYF. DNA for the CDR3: TGCGCCAGCAGCTTACGACAGGGCGGAGCTAGGCAGTATTTT.

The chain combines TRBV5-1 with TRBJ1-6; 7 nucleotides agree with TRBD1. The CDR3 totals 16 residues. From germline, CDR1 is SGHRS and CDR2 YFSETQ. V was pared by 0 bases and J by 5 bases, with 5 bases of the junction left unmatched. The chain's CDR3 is CASSLEGTDNNSPLHF. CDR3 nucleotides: TGCGCCAGCAGCTTGGAAGGGACAGATAATAATTCACCCCTCCACTTT. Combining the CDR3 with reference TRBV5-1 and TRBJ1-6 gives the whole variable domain KAGVTQTPRYLIKTRGQQVTLSCSPISGHRSVSWYQQTPGQGLQFLFEYFSETQRNKGNFPGRFSGRQFSNSRSEMNVSTLELGDSALYLCASSLEGTDNNSPLHFGNGTRLTVT.

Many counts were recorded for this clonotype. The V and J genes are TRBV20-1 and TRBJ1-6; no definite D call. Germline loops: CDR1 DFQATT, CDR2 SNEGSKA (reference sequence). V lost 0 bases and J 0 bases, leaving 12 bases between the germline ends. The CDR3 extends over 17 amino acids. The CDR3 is CSARDRASSSYNSPLHF. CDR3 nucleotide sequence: TGCAGTGCTAGAGATCGGGCCAGTAGCTCCTATAATTCACCCCTCCACTTT.

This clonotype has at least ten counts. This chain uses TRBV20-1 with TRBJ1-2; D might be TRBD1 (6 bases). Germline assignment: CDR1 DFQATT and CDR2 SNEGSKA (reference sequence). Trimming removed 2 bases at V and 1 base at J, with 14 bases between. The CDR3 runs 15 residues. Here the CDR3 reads CSARPRGRINYGYTF. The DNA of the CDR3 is TGCAGTGCTAGACCGCGGGGGCGGATTAACTATGGCTACACCTTC.

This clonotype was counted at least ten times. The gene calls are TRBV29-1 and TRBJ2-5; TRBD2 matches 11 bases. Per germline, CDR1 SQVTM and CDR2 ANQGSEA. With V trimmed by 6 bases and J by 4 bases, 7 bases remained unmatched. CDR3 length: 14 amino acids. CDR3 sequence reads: CSVRGTSGLETQYF. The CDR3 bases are TGCAGCGTCCGAGGGACTAGCGGACTAGAGACCCAGTACTTC.

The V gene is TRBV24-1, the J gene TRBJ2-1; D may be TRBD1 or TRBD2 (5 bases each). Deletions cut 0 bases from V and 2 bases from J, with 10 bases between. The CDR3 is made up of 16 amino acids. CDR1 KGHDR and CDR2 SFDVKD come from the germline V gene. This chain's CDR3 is CATSDLVGDTYNEQFF. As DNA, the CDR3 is TGTGCCACCAGTGATTTGGTGGGGGATACCTACAATGAGCAGTTCTTC.

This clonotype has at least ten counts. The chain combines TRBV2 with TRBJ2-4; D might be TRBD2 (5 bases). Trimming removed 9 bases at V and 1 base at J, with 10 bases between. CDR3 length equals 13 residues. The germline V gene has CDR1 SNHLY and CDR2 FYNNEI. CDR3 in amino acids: CASMGDAKNIQYF. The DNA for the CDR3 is TGTGCCAGTATGGGAGACGCCAAAAACATTCAGTACTTC.

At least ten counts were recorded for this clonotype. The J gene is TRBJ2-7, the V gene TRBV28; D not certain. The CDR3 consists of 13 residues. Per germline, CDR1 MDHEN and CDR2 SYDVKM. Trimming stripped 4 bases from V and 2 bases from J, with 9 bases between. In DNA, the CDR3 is TGTGCCAGCAGTTCATCTGTGCCCTACGAGCAGTACTTC. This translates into CASSSSVPYEQYF.